This T cell receptor beta chain was observed in a study of Ad26.COV2.S vaccination and SARS-CoV-2 variants. Study at large: The donor was enrolled in the Ad26.COV2.S arm of the COV1001 trial. Recipients of Ad26.COV2.S got it intramuscularly, once or twice 56 days apart. Study-wide results and limits: Responses of spike-specific T cells (both CD8+ and CD4+) reportedly showed substantial breadth after vaccination. Placebo recipients trailed vaccine recipients in spike-specific TCR breadth.

As concerns this clone: The antigen is not known.

Measured with immunoSEQ multiplex PCR; TCRdb has only the in-frame clones, and not every one. The table lists about 470,000 clones, 90% of them singletons. Per germline, CDR1 SGHAT and CDR2 FQDESV (reference sequence). The trim removed 2 bases at V and 10 bases at J, leaving 12 bases unmatched. CDR3 size: 16 residues. Treatment described: about 20 received Ad26.COV2.S at low or high dose, single or two shots; about five received placebo; per-sample allocation not given. Day 63 after the first vaccine or placebo injection was the time point for sampling. This clonotype originated in a person between 18 and 59 years old who received the Ad26.COV2.S COVID-19 vaccine or a placebo. This specimen was peripheral blood, taken in a trial of Ad26.COV2.S vaccine versus placebo. This chain uses TRBV11-1 with TRBJ2-1, with 9 nucleotides matching TRBD1. The CDR3 loop is CASSLTPGTGTMEQFF. CDR3 nucleotides: TGTGCCAGCAGCTTAACCCCCGGGACAGGGACAATGGAGCAGTTCTTC.